The 6 T cell receptor beta chains below come from one sample, sequenced in a study of Graves' ophthalmopathy and Graves' hyperthyroidism. RNA transcripts were the source from which TCR beta CDR3 regions were amplified. RT-PCR with HTBI primers came first, then second-round multiplex PCR. One entry per CDR3 protein results from TCRdb running MiXCR on the multiplex PCR reads. The sample contains over 650,000 distinct CDR3 sequences, about two fifths of which appear only once. Sequenced input: peripheral blood. These TCRs come from an adult man with Graves' ophthalmopathy.

The CDR3 protein is CSAGGPSYEQYF. Written as DNA, the CDR3 is TGCAGTGCTGGAGGCCCCTCCTACGAGCAGTACTTC. The chain joins TRBV20-1 to TRBJ2-7; tentative D call: TRBD2 (5 bases). Germline loops: CDR1 DFQATT, CDR2 SNEGSKA (reference sequence). This CDR3 region has 12 residues. Trimming removed 5 bases at V and 0 bases at J, with 8 bases between.

V gene TRBV19 combines with J gene TRBJ1-1; a weak D match, TRBD1 (6 bases). Looked up from germline, CDR1 is LNHDA and CDR2 is SQIVND (reference sequence). The CDR3 is 11 amino acids. Trimming removed 6 bases at V and 7 bases at J, with 9 bases between. CDR3 sequence: CASSPDSEAFF. The DNA of the CDR3 is TGTGCCAGTAGCCCGGACAGTGAAGCTTTCTTT. Full variable domain (remainder filled in from reference TRBV19 and TRBJ1-1): DGGITQSPKYLFRKEGQNVTLSCEQNLNHDAMYWYRQDPGQGLRLIYYSQIVNDFQKGDIAEGYSVSREKKESFPLTVTSAQKNPTAFYLCASSPDSEAFFGQGTRLTVV.

Concerning this clonotype: A read error may explain this, as a much larger clone is one base away. CDR3: CAGSPPGHIYGYTF. The DNA for the CDR3 is TGTGCCGGCAGCCCCCCGGGACATATCTATGGCTACACCTTC. J is TRBJ1-2 and V is TRBV11-2; D possibly corresponds to TRBD1 (6 bases). This CDR3 has 14 amino acids. CDR1 is SGHAT and CDR2 is FQNNGV in the germline V gene.

The chain employs TRBV24-1 and TRBJ2-3, with unresolved D. The CDR3 totals 16 residues. Between the trimmed V and J ends, which lost 2 bases and 3 bases, there was a span of 14 bases. Germline V gives CDR1 KGHDR, CDR2 SFDVKD. Here the CDR3 DNA reads TGTGCCACCAGTGATTCGGATAGGATCGGTACAGATACGCAGTATTTT. This encodes CATSDSDRIGTDTQYF.

This chain links TRBV7-9 with TRBJ2-7, with 8 bases identical to TRBD2. J gave up 4 bases and V 4 bases, and 12 bases lay outside the gene matches. Germline loops: CDR1 SEHNR, CDR2 FQNEAQ (reference sequence). This CDR3 has 16 residues. CDR3: CASSYTPPGGGYEQYF. CDR3 nucleotide sequence: TGTGCCAGCAGCTATACCCCGCCGGGAGGGGGGTACGAGCAGTACTTC.

This chain uses TRBV19 with TRBJ1-6; 7 bases fit TRBD1. The CDR3 is 14 residues long. Germline CDR1 LNHDA, CDR2 SQIVND (reference sequence). J was trimmed by 8 bases and V by 4 bases; bases with no gene match: 5. The CDR3 coding sequence is TGTGCCAGTAGTAGGGACAGACAATATTCACCCCTCCACTTT. It encodes CASSRDRQYSPLHF.